The 29 T cell receptor beta chains listed next were all sequenced from one sample in a study of molecular identifiers for immune sequencing clone quantification. TCRdb analysed the PCR reads with MiXCR anew, one entry per CDR3 protein. Here the sample spans around 86,000 distinct CDR3 sequences, around 17% being singletons. The sample consisted of naive CD8+ T cells from blood, with Jurkat cell RNA spiked in. Sample subset: FACS-sorted CD8+CD4-CCR7+CD45RA+ naive T cells. These receptors all come from a human donor in good health. Some libraries in this study had Jurkat cell RNA spiked in.

CDR3 DNA: TGTGCCAGTAGTTCGCCGGGACAGGGGGTTTACGAGCAGTACTTC. It encodes CASSSPGQGVYEQYF. The chain recombines TRBV19 with TRBJ2-7; 11 bases match TRBD1. From germline, CDR1 is LNHDA and CDR2 SQIVND (reference sequence). V lost 5 bases and J lost 4; bases outside the gene matches: 7. This CDR3 has 15 amino acids.

Ten or more counts support this clonotype. The chain recombines TRBV6-5 with TRBJ2-5, with D perhaps matching TRBD1 or TRBD2 (5 bases each). The CDR3 has 16 residues. Germline loops: CDR1 MNHEY, CDR2 SVGAGI. Trimming took 0 bases from V and 5 from J, leaving 16 bases between them. The CDR3 sequence: CASSYSVWGNAETQYF. The CDR3 coding sequence is TGTGCCAGCAGTTACTCTGTTTGGGGGAACGCTGAGACCCAGTACTTC.

A note on this clonotype: Germline and junction disagree at one end, which may indicate a read error. The chain is built from TRBV2 and TRBJ2-3; possibly TRBD1 or TRBD2 for D (5 bases each). The length of the CDR3 is 16 residues. Germline V gives CDR1 SNHLY, CDR2 FYNNEI. The CDR3 loop is CASSEGTGWGTDSQYF. The CDR3 DNA reads as TGTGCCAGCAGTGAAGGGACGGGGTGGGGCACAGATTCGCAGTATTTT.

This clonotype has at least ten counts. The chain carries TRBV6-5 and TRBJ2-7, with 10 bases matching TRBD1. This CDR3 is built from 13 residues. Germline CDR1 and CDR2: MNHEY and SVGAGI. With 6 bases clipped from V and 7 bases from J, the junction kept 6 bases outside the gene matches. The CDR3 DNA follows: TGTGCCAGCAGCCCCGGACAGGGGGGAGAGCAGTACTTC. Translating it yields CASSPGQGGEQYF.

This clonotype was detected ten times or more. The chain employs TRBV6-5 and TRBJ2-7; tentatively, D is TRBD1 (7 bases). The V end was cut by 6 bases, the J end by 4 bases, with 13 bases between. Germline-derived CDR1 and CDR2 are MNHEY and SVGAGI. The CDR3 is made up of 13 amino acids. CDR3 bases: TGTGCCAGCAGGGCGGGACAGATATACGAGCAGTACTTC. Its protein is CASRAGQIYEQYF.

Comments on this clonotype: With a much larger clone just one base away, this may be a read error. CDR3 amino acids: CASKERASGDSYEQYF. The CDR3 DNA follows: TGCGCCAGCAAGGAGAGGGCTAGCGGGGATTCCTACGAGCAGTACTTC. This chain links TRBV4-3 with TRBJ2-7; 9 positions agree with TRBD2. CDR1 is LGHNA, CDR2 YSLEER, per germline. V shed 7 bases and J 1 base; nucleotides not matched to a gene: 11. This CDR3 is built from 16 residues.

About this clonotype: A much larger clonotype is one base distant, so this may be a read error. The chain combines TRBV14 with TRBJ2-7; D might be TRBD1 or TRBD2, each matching 5 bases. Germline values: CDR1 SGHDN, CDR2 FVKESK. There are 15 residues in the CDR3. The CDR3 protein is CASSHRNWGSYERYF. The CDR3 DNA reads as TGTGCCAGCAGCCACAGAAATTGGGGGAGCTACGAGCGGTACTTC.

There are many counts of this clonotype. This sequence joins TRBV15 and TRBJ2-5; D unclear. V was shortened by 2 bases and J by 3 bases, with 10 bases between the two germline ends. Per germline, CDR1 LNHNV and CDR2 YYDKDF (reference sequence). CDR3 length: 14 amino acids. Written as DNA, the CDR3 is TGTGCCACCAGCAGATATAGGACGGAAGAGACCCAGTACTTC. This gives the protein CATSRYRTEETQYF.

This clonotype was detected only a few times. The chain couples TRBV5-1 to TRBJ2-1; 10 nucleotides match TRBD2. V trimming: 4 bases; J trimming: 4 bases; junction bases outside the gene matches: 8. This CDR3 has 16 residues. Germline CDR1 reads SGHRS; CDR2 reads YFSETQ. In DNA form, the CDR3 reads TGCGCCAGCAGCGAATACCTAGCGGGAGTGTACAATGAGCAGTTCTTC. It codes for CASSEYLAGVYNEQFF.

Details on this clonotype: At one boundary the junction diverges from the germline segment, which might be a read error. V is TRBV19 and J is TRBJ1-1; D might be TRBD1 (5 bases). CDR3 length: 16 amino acids. Germline V gene data show CDR1 as LNHDA and CDR2 as SQIVND (reference sequence). CDR3 residues: CASSILQEGPNTEASF. The CDR3, as DNA: TGTGCCAGTAGTATCCTCCAGGAGGGGCCAAACACTGAAGCTTCCTTT.

As regards this clonotype: A much larger clone differs from this one at a single base, so this may be a read error. V gene TRBV28 combines with J gene TRBJ2-7; the match to TRBD1 covers 8 bases. The CDR3 length is 15 residues. Germline loops: CDR1 MDHEN, CDR2 SYDVKM. V shed 7 bases, J shed 9 bases, and the junction held 17 bases outside the gene matches. The CDR3 DNA is TGTGCCAGCACTTCACGCTTAGACAGGGGTCAGTGGCAGTACTTC. This translates into CASTSRLDRGQWQYF.

The chain links TRBV13 to TRBJ2-1; D is undetermined. This CDR3 contains 11 residues. Germline V gene data show CDR1 as PRHDT and CDR2 as FYEKMQ (reference sequence). V lost 2 bases, J lost 9 bases, and 5 bases lay in between. The CDR3 nucleotides read TGTGCCAGCAGCTTAAGTGTTGAGCAGTTCTTC. It is translated as CASSLSVEQFF.

This clonotype has ten or more counts. The rearrangement joins TRBV7-8 to TRBJ2-3; 7 bases are a match to TRBD2. Germline V CDR1 and CDR2: SGHVS, FQNEAQ. Unmatched junction bases numbered 11, after V lost 5 bases and J lost 0 bases. This CDR3 comprises 17 residues. CDR3 amino acids: CASSPIGAGDSTDTQYF. In nucleotides, the CDR3 is TGTGCCAGCAGCCCCATCGGTGCGGGGGACAGCACAGATACGCAGTATTTT. The variable domain in full, with the rest retrieved from reference TRBV7-8 and TRBJ2-3, is GAGVSQSPRYKVAKRGQDVALRCDPISGHVSLFWYQQALGQGPEFLTYFQNEAQLDKSGLPSDRFFAERPEGSVSTLKIQRTQQEDSAVYLCASSPIGAGDSTDTQYFGPGTRLTVL.

This clonotype showed up many times. This chain connects TRBV6-5 to TRBJ2-7; the D gene could be TRBD1 or TRBD2 (5 bases each). The CDR3 sequence is 14 residues long. Trimming pared 2 bases from V and 2 bases from J, leaving 10 bases between. In germline, CDR1 is MNHEY, CDR2 SVGAGI. CDR3 region: CASSYTRDAYEQYF. The DNA of the CDR3 is TGTGCCAGCAGTTACACAAGGGACGCCTACGAGCAGTACTTC.

In its sample, this clonotype was seen many times. V and J are TRBV29-1 and TRBJ2-1; 13 bases map to TRBD2. The CDR3 length is 19 residues. J lost 0 bases, V lost 5 bases, and 13 bases had no gene match. The V gene's germline CDR1 is SQVTM and CDR2 ANQGSEA. The CDR3 loop is CSVLLLGLAGVRSYNEQFF. DNA of the CDR3: TGCAGCGTTCTCCTCCTAGGACTAGCGGGAGTACGCTCCTACAATGAGCAGTTCTTC.

This clonotype was detected many times. The chain has TRBV6-2 or TRBV6-3 and TRBJ2-3, with D perhaps matching TRBD2 (5 bases). The V gene lost 0 bases and the J gene lost 14 bases, with 15 bases spanning the gap. Germline V CDR1 and CDR2: MNHEY, SVGEGT. The CDR3 extends over 13 amino acids. In DNA, the CDR3 is TGTGCCAGCAGTTACTCAATCCCGGACTTGCGGTATTTT. Residues: CASSYSIPDLRYF.

Ten or more counts support this clonotype. The CDR3 bases are TGTGCCAGTAGTATAGCAGCGGGGGGCACAGATACGCAGTATTTT. Protein product: CASSIAAGGTDTQYF. This chain joins TRBV19 and TRBJ2-3; 8 nucleotides match TRBD2. The CDR3 runs 15 residues. Germline CDR1 and CDR2: LNHDA and SQIVND (reference sequence). The junction had 1 base not matched to a gene; V was cut back by 1 base and J by 1 base. Full variable domain (outside the CDR3, taken from reference TRBV19 and TRBJ2-3): DGGITQSPKYLFRKEGQNVTLSCEQNLNHDAMYWYRQDPGQGLRLIYYSQIVNDFQKGDIAEGYSVSREKKESFPLTVTSAQKNPTAFYLCASSIAAGGTDTQYFGPGTRLTVL.

This clonotype was seen at least ten times. CDR3 nucleotides: TGCAGCGTGACTTTGAGGGGCGAGCAGTACTTC. This codes for CSVTLRGEQYF. This rearrangement joins TRBV29-1 to TRBJ2-7, with D perhaps TRBD1 or TRBD2 (5 bases each). The V end lost 6 bases, the J end lost 6 bases, and 12 bases lay between the germline ends. Germline CDR1 is SQVTM and CDR2 is ANQGSEA. CDR3 size: 11 residues.

This clonotype was seen repeatedly, ten times or more. The chain uses TRBV20-1 and TRBJ2-7, with D uncertain. The V gene's germline CDR1 is DFQATT and CDR2 SNEGSKA (reference sequence). Deletions cut 1 base from V and 0 bases from J, with 7 bases between. The CDR3 covers 13 residues. The CDR3 region has the DNA TGCAGTGCTAGAGTTGACCCCTCCTACGAGCAGTACTTC. It yields the protein CSARVDPSYEQYF.

This clonotype came up many times. The rearrangement uses TRBV19 and TRBJ1-2; D is perhaps TRBD1 (5 bases). The CDR3 length is 13 residues. Germline CDR1 and CDR2: LNHDA and SQIVND (reference sequence). V lost 3 bases to trimming and J lost 7 bases, with 12 bases between them. CDR3 nucleotides: TGTGCCAGTAGTATTGGGGCAGGGAGTGGCTACACCTTC. The encoded protein is CASSIGAGSGYTF.

This clonotype was seen at least ten times. The rearrangement links TRBV5-1 to TRBJ2-1, with TRBD1 matching over 10 bases. Trimming cost V 5 bases and J 8 bases; bases outside gene matches: 7. This CDR3 spans 14 amino acids. Germline values: CDR1 SGHRS, CDR2 YFSETQ. CDR3 DNA sequence: TGCGCCAGCAGTCCGGGGACAGGGGTCCATGAGCAGTTCTTC. It codes for CASSPGTGVHEQFF.

There are many counts of this clonotype. This chain links TRBV9 with TRBJ1-1; D might be TRBD1 (5 bases). The CDR3 is made up of 14 amino acids. Trimming removed 4 bases at V and 3 bases at J, with 13 bases between. Germline values: CDR1 SGDLS, CDR2 YYNGEE. The CDR3 DNA follows: TGTGCCAGCAGCCCACAGGACGATTACACTGAAGCTTTCTTT. As protein: CASSPQDDYTEAFF.

This clonotype came up many times. The chain uses TRBV6-2 or TRBV6-3 and TRBJ2-2; tentative D call: TRBD1 (5 bases). CDR3 length: 16 residues. Trimming pared 5 bases from V and 1 base from J, leaving 14 bases between. From germline, CDR1 is MNHEY and CDR2 SVGEGT. CDR3 sequence reads: CASSTLTVRNTGELFF. In DNA, the CDR3 is TGTGCCAGCAGTACCCTGACAGTAAGGAACACCGGGGAGCTGTTTTTT.

This clonotype showed up many times. The V gene is TRBV4-3, the J gene TRBJ1-2, with 8 positions matching TRBD1. The CDR3 has 15 amino acids. V shed 3 bases and J 8 bases; nucleotides not matched to a gene: 11. Germline V lookup: CDR1 LGHNA, CDR2 YSLEER. CDR3 nucleotides: TGCGCCAGCAGCCAGGAACAGGGGGTCTTTGGAGGCTACACCTTC. It specifies CASSQEQGVFGGYTF.

This clonotype was found many times. The CDR3 DNA reads TGTGCCAGTAGCCCCTCCGGGGACGAGCAGTACTTC. Residues: CASSPSGDEQYF. V usage is TRBV19 and J usage is TRBJ2-7; possible D gene TRBD2, 5 bases. V lost 6 bases to trimming and J lost 5 bases, with 11 bases between them. Germline V gene data show CDR1 as LNHDA and CDR2 as SQIVND (reference sequence). The CDR3 runs 12 residues.

This clonotype has at least ten counts. The chain employs TRBV19 and TRBJ2-7; 7 nucleotides align to TRBD1. Germline V CDR1 and CDR2: LNHDA, SQIVND (reference sequence). CDR3 length: 16 amino acids. After removal of 1 base from V and 3 bases from J, the junction contained 9 bases not matched to a gene. Written as DNA, the CDR3 is TGTGCCAGTAGTATAGTTCCGAACAGGGGCGGCTACGAGCAGTACTTC. Translated, it gives CASSIVPNRGGYEQYF.

This clonotype was seen repeatedly, ten times or more. The J gene is TRBJ1-1, the V gene TRBV7-9; D is unclear. V lost 5 bases to trimming and J lost 3 bases, with 13 bases between them. The CDR3 loop spans 14 amino acids. From germline, CDR1 is SEHNR and CDR2 FQNEAQ (reference sequence). The CDR3: CASSMGWVHTEAFF. As DNA, the CDR3 is TGTGCCAGCAGCATGGGATGGGTTCACACTGAAGCTTTCTTT.

As for this clonotype: A much bigger clone sits one base away, suggesting this may be a read error. The V gene is TRBV19, the J gene TRBJ1-2, with D hard to call. CDR3 size: 13 residues. With 11 bases removed from V and 3 bases from J, the gap between germline ends came to 16 bases. CDR1 LNHDA and CDR2 SQIVND come from the germline V gene (reference sequence). DNA of the CDR3: TGTGCCGTGTTTGGAGGGCGCGACTATGGCTACACCTTC. Encoded protein: CAVFGGRDYGYTF.

The CDR3 DNA is TGTGCCAGCAGCTCCCCAGAGGGACGATTGACGCAATACACCGGGGAGCTGTTTTTT. It is translated as CASSSPEGRLTQYTGELFF. V is TRBV7-6 and J is TRBJ2-2; D possibly matches TRBD1 or TRBD2 (5 bases each). This CDR3 is built from 19 residues. Between the trimmed V and J ends, which lost 4 bases and 3 bases, there was a span of 24 bases. Germline loops: CDR1 SGHVS, CDR2 FNYEAQ. Full variable domain (remainder filled in from reference TRBV7-6 and TRBJ2-2): GAGVSQSPRYKVTKRGQDVALRCDPISGHVSLYWYRQALGQGPEFLTYFNYEAQQDKSGLPNDRFSAERPEGSISTLTIQRTEQRDSAMYRCASSSPEGRLTQYTGELFFGEGSRLTVL.